Below, 17 T cell receptor beta chains from the same sample are listed, as sequenced in a study of cytomegalovirus exposure and HLA in healthy donors (dated by TCRdb to about 2017). The library was generated by the immunoSEQ multiplex PCR assay. The multiplex PCR relied on a mix of 60 forward primers for TCR Vbeta segments and 13 reverse primers for TCR Jbeta segments. The clones in this table, taken by TCRdb from immuneACCESS, are in-frame only. Not every clone is retained; where verified, under half of the shortfall comes from an unresolved V gene, and the cause of the rest is unknown. For this sample there are tens of thousands of clones; roughly 76% appear just once. The leading ten clones occupy 1.4% of the sample. The sample consisted of PBMCs. These receptors came from a male donor in good health and CMV-seronegative.

J is TRBJ1-2 and V is TRBV7-8; TRBD1 might be the D (5 bases). From germline, CDR1 is SGHVS and CDR2 FQNEAQ. The CDR3 is 14 amino acids. V was pared by 4 bases and J by 4 bases, with 13 bases between. CDR3 in DNA: TGTGCCAGCAGCTCCGCGGGGGGACTCTATGGCTACACCTTC. Protein product: CASSSAGGLYGYTF. Supplemented by reference TRBV7-8 and TRBJ1-2, the full variable domain reads GAGVSQSPRYKVAKRGQDVALRCDPISGHVSLFWYQQALGQGPEFLTYFQNEAQLDKSGLPSDRFFAERPEGSVSTLKIQRTQQEDSAVYLCASSSAGGLYGYTFGSGTRLTVV.

V gene TRBV28 combines with J gene TRBJ1-2; weak D call: TRBD1 (6 bases). Trimming removed 2 bases from V and 3 bases from J, with 16 bases in between. CDR1 is MDHEN and CDR2 is SYDVKM in the germline V gene. This CDR3 comprises 16 residues. The CDR3 here is CASSLVPSTGDYGYTF. DNA of the CDR3: TGTGCCAGCAGTTTAGTACCTTCGACAGGTGACTATGGCTACACCTTC.

The chain has TRBV5-1 and TRBJ2-2, with 7 bases fitting TRBD1. The trim removed 4 bases at V and 6 bases at J, leaving 9 bases unmatched. The CDR3 loop spans 15 amino acids. Germline V gene data show CDR1 as SGHRS and CDR2 as YFSETQ. CDR3 protein: CASSGTTGSPGELFF. The CDR3 DNA is TGCGCCAGCAGCGGGACGACAGGGAGCCCCGGGGAGCTGTTTTTT.

This sequence joins TRBV18 and TRBJ1-2; 8 nucleotides line up with TRBD1. The CDR3 has 16 residues. With V trimmed by 0 bases and J by 5 bases, 8 bases remained unmatched. Germline loops: CDR1 KGHSH, CDR2 LQKENI. The CDR3 nucleotides read TGTGCCAGCTCACCACCCTCGGGACAGGCCTTTTATGGCTACACCTTC. The encoded protein is CASSPPSGQAFYGYTF.

This clone has just a few counts. V usage is TRBV7-9 and J usage is TRBJ1-1; D possibly corresponds to TRBD1 (5 bases). CDR1 is SEHNR and CDR2 is FQNEAQ in the germline V gene (reference sequence). The CDR3 is 17 residues long. Trimming pared 4 bases from V and 0 bases from J, leaving 18 bases between. For the CDR3, the DNA is TGTGCCAGCAGCTATTATTCAGGGATTTACATGAACACTGAAGCTTTCTTT. Translated, it gives CASSYYSGIYMNTEAFF.

This clone showed up just a few times. The genes are TRBV4-1 and TRBJ1-1, with unresolved D. The germline CDR1 and CDR2 sequences are MGHRA and YSYEKL. The V end was cut by 2 bases, the J end by 2 bases, with 9 bases between. This CDR3 has 14 residues. The chain's CDR3 is CASSQPQRNTEAFF. The CDR3 nucleotides read TGCGCCAGCAGCCAACCACAGAGAAACACTGAAGCTTTCTTT.

The rearrangement uses TRBV5-8 and TRBJ1-2, with D possibly being TRBD1 (6 bases). There are 14 residues in the CDR3. CDR1 and CDR2 from the germline V gene are SGHTS and YDEGEE. Deletions cut 2 bases from V and 1 base from J, with 9 bases between. CDR3 amino acids: CASSFRGINYGYTF. For the CDR3, the DNA is TGTGCCAGCAGCTTCAGGGGCATTAACTATGGCTACACCTTC.

The rearrangement uses TRBV5-6 and TRBJ2-1; TRBD2 aligns across 7 bases. Trimming cost V 4 bases and J 2 bases; bases outside gene matches: 6. The CDR3 covers 15 residues. CDR1 SGHDT and CDR2 YYEEEE come from the germline V gene. CDR3 region: CASSPGLEAYNEQFF. The CDR3 nucleotides are TGTGCCAGCAGCCCAGGACTAGAGGCCTACAATGAGCAGTTCTTC.

CDR3 coding DNA: TGTGCCACACGGACTAGCGCCTCCTACGAGCAGTACTTC. Protein product: CATRTSASYEQYF. The V gene is TRBV28, the J gene TRBJ2-7; 9 nucleotides match TRBD2. In germline, CDR1 is MDHEN, CDR2 SYDVKM. The CDR3 loop spans 13 amino acids. J lost 0 bases, V lost 10 bases, and 4 bases had no gene match. The full variable domain, its missing parts supplied by reference TRBV28 and TRBJ2-7, is DVKVTQSSRYLVKRTGEKVFLECVQDMDHENMFWYRQDPGLGLRLIYFSYDVKMKEKGDIPEGYSVSREKKERFSLILESASTNQTSMYLCATRTSASYEQYFGPGTRLTVT.

This clone came up a few times. V gene TRBV28 combines with J gene TRBJ1-1; weak D call: TRBD1 (6 bases). With 3 bases removed from V and 7 bases from J, the gap between germline ends came to 15 bases. Germline CDR1 is MDHEN and CDR2 is SYDVKM. The CDR3 has 14 residues. The CDR3 loop reads CASSFPRQAREAFF. As DNA, the CDR3 is TGTGCCAGCAGTTTTCCGCGACAGGCCCGTGAAGCTTTCTTT.

V gene TRBV18 combines with J gene TRBJ2-5; no clear D gene. The CDR3 has 14 amino acids. V lost 4 bases and J lost 1, with 10 bases in between. The germline V gene has CDR1 KGHSH and CDR2 LQKENI. The CDR3 DNA is TGTGCCAGCTCACGTCAGACTTCCCAAGAGACCCAGTACTTC. Amino acid sequence: CASSRQTSQETQYF.

The chain has TRBV28 and TRBJ2-3; TRBD2 is a possible D gene (6 bases). The V gene's germline CDR1 is MDHEN and CDR2 SYDVKM. This CDR3 comprises 14 residues. With 2 bases removed from V and 4 bases from J, the gap between germline ends came to 10 bases. This CDR3 reads CASSLPGLPDTQYF. DNA of the CDR3: TGTGCCAGCAGTTTACCAGGACTACCAGATACGCAGTATTTT.

The rearrangement links TRBV5-1 to TRBJ2-2; the D gene is possibly TRBD2 (6 bases). The germline V gene encodes CDR1 SGHRS and CDR2 YFSETQ. Trimming cost V 3 bases and J 4 bases, with 13 bases left between them. The CDR3 is made up of 15 amino acids. CDR3 in DNA: TGCGCCAGCAGCTGGAGGGGCTTCGGCACCGGGGAGCTGTTTTTT. This translates into CASSWRGFGTGELFF.

This clone occurred once. The rearrangement uses TRBV6-1 and TRBJ2-2, with 8 bases fitting TRBD1. Germline V lookup: CDR1 MNHNS, CDR2 SASEGT. This CDR3 spans 15 amino acids. Losses at the gene ends were 3 bases for V and 6 bases for J; bases not matched to a gene: 6. CDR3 in DNA: TGTGCCAGCAGTGAGATGACAGGGGCGTCCGGGGAGCTGTTTTTT. This codes for CASSEMTGASGELFF.

The chain couples TRBV19 to TRBJ2-3; 9 bases fit TRBD1. The J segment lost 4 bases and the V segment lost 3 bases, leaving 5 bases of the junction unmatched. Germline V gives CDR1 LNHDA, CDR2 SQIVND (reference sequence). The CDR3 spans 15 residues. CDR3 in amino acids: CASSIRDRAPDTQYF. CDR3 sequence (DNA): TGTGCCAGTAGTATCAGGGACAGGGCACCAGATACGCAGTATTTT. Complete variable domain (other parts from reference TRBV19 and TRBJ2-3): DGGITQSPKYLFRKEGQNVTLSCEQNLNHDAMYWYRQDPGQGLRLIYYSQIVNDFQKGDIAEGYSVSREKKESFPLTVTSAQKNPTAFYLCASSIRDRAPDTQYFGPGTRLTVL.

V and J are TRBV30 and TRBJ1-2, with D unresolved. Trimming left V 3 bases short and J 2 bases short, with 19 bases between. This CDR3 spans 16 amino acids. Germline CDR1 is GTSNPN and CDR2 is SVGIG (reference sequence). The CDR3 loop reads CAWSESAVRQNYGYTF. CDR3 in DNA: TGTGCCTGGAGCGAGTCGGCTGTCAGGCAGAACTATGGCTACACCTTC.

V is TRBV7-2 and J is TRBJ1-1, with unresolved D. This CDR3 has 12 amino acids. The V end lost 1 base, the J end lost 7 bases, and 7 bases lay between the germline ends. CDR1 is SGHTA, CDR2 FQGNSA, per germline. The DNA for the CDR3 is TGTGCCAGCAGCTTAGAGCGGAGTGAAGCTTTCTTT. This codes for CASSLERSEAFF.